The rows below give T cell receptor beta chains drawn from one sample of a study of blood T cells in healthy people across ages. A single record per CDR3 protein comes from TCRdb applying MiXCR to the 5' RACE reads. The sample lists some 1.5 million distinct CDR3 sequences; 28% were seen once. Sequenced: blood. Receptor source: a woman in her 30s in good health. The CDR3 runs from the conserved cysteine through the conserved F or W.

J gene,V gene,CDR3 protein
TRBJ1-2,TRBV15,CATSRGGNLAYGYTF
TRBJ2-3,TRBV18,CASSPLLAGERTDTQYF
TRBJ2-3,TRBV9,CASAPGPGTDTQYF
TRBJ1-6,TRBV7-2,CASSLARDGSSYNSPLHF
TRBJ1-2,TRBV30,CAWSVGLRNYGYTF
TRBJ2-2,TRBV11-2,CASSLAPTANTGELFF
TRBJ1-4,TRBV7-3,CTSSLVSGPNEKLFF
-,TRBV5-1,CASSSPVEQYF
TRBJ2-1,TRBV20-1,CSAKAQGGVNEQFF
TRBJ1-2,TRBV29-1,CSVVRYTTDGYTF
TRBJ2-7,TRBV6-2/TRBV6-3,CASGGLTLFSYEQYF
-,TRBV6-1,CASTTSGGETQYF
TRBJ2-7,TRBV20-1,CSARDRVGQLIFHEQYF
TRBJ2-3,TRBV5-1,CASSLAGLAGQGTQYF
TRBJ2-7,TRBV20-1,CSARLGDTNTREQYF
TRBJ1-6,TRBV2,CASKFGAVSQGSPLHF
TRBJ1-2,TRBV18,CASSPQTGLAGYTF
TRBJ2-7,TRBV27,CASSLEGQGHYEQYF
TRBJ2-7,TRBV12-5,CASARGYEQYF
TRBJ2-7,TRBV27,CASSTAESYEQYF
TRBJ1-1,TRBV5-5,CASSFTAVDTEAFF
TRBJ2-7,TRBV7-7,CASSLALGQGASDFYEQYF
TRBJ2-1,TRBV7-2,CASSLGSPYNEQFF
TRBJ2-1,TRBV10-3,CAISEGGGEQFF
TRBJ2-1,TRBV7-6,CASSPAGLYYNEQFF
TRBJ1-6,TRBV2,CASSAPPSSWDSYNSPLHF
TRBJ2-7,TRBV20-1,CRAREDSYEQYF
TRBJ2-5,TRBV29-1,CSLVGTEETQYF
TRBJ2-7,TRBV3-1,CASSHVAGGHYEQYF
TRBJ1-5,TRBV5-1,CASSLDPLRGQPQHF
TRBJ1-4,TRBV29-1,CSVDHQGRDEKLFF
TRBJ2-1,TRBV6-5,CASSYSLPGGSYNEQFF
-,TRBV11-2,CASSVGLVREENEQYF
TRBJ2-2,TRBV20-1,CSASRTSGGPGELFF
TRBJ2-1,TRBV29-1,CSVPSATTQFF
TRBJ2-5,TRBV5-1,CASSPAQGQETQYF
TRBJ2-4,TRBV28,CASRTTGPKNIQYF
TRBJ2-4,TRBV12-3/TRBV12-4,CASSLNWRGSIQYF
TRBJ2-3,TRBV7-9,CASSPEDLRITDTQYF
TRBJ2-1,TRBV7-9,CASTAGSRFF
TRBJ2-1,TRBV7-2,CASGDRIDNEQFF
TRBJ1-5,TRBV5-1,CASSLQGPGQPQHF
TRBJ2-7,TRBV6-5,CASSSGGGQAYEQYF
TRBJ1-2,TRBV2,CASSRDTAVGYTF
TRBJ2-5,TRBV10-3,CAISIKETQYF
TRBJ2-4,TRBV12-3/TRBV12-4,CASSLKGLAKSIQYF
TRBJ2-1,TRBV7-2,CASSLALAGGIPNEQFF
TRBJ2-5,TRBV7-2,CASSLAGSGGQETQYF
TRBJ2-7,TRBV12-3/TRBV12-4,CASSPSGVRNSYEQYF
TRBJ1-2,TRBV20-1,CSAVGGDRRHSGYTF
TRBJ2-1,TRBV24-1,CATSGGPGSYNEQFF
TRBJ2-1,TRBV9,CASSATGLSGDEQFF
TRBJ2-1,TRBV7-9,CASSFVRSNEQFF
TRBJ2-7,TRBV6-6,CASGFGGTSYEQYF
TRBJ2-3,TRBV15,CATSSPGTSIDTQYF
TRBJ1-5,TRBV3-1,CASSQAGGALGQPQHF
TRBJ2-3,TRBV11-2,CASRARGFTDTQYF
TRBJ2-4,TRBV6-2/TRBV6-3,CASSLDLIQYF
TRBJ2-1,TRBV20-1,CSASRPQGADEQFF